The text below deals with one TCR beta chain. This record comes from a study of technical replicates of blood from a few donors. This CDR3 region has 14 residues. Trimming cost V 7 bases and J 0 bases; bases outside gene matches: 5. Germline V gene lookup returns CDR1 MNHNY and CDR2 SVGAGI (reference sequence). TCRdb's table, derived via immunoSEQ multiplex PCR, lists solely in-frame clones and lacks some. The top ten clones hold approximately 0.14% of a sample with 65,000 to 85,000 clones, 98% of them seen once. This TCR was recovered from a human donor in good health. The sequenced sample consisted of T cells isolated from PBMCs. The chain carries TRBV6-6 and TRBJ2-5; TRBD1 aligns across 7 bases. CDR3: CASTRDRDQETQYF. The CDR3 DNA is TGTGCCAGCACCCGAGACAGGGACCAAGAGACCCAGTACTTC.